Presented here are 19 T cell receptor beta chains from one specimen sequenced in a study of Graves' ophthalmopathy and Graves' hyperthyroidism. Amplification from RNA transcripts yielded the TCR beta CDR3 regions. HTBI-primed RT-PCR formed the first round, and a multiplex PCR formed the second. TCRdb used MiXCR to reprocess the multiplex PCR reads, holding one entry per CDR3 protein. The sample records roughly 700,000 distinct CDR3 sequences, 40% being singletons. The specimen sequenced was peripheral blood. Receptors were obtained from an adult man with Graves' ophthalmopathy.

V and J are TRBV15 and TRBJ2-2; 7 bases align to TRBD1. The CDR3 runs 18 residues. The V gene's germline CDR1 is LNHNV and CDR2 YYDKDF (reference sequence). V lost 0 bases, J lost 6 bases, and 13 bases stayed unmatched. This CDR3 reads CATSRDSRVTGSSGELFF. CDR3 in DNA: TGTGCCACCAGCAGAGATAGTCGAGTGACAGGGTCATCCGGGGAGCTGTTTTTT.

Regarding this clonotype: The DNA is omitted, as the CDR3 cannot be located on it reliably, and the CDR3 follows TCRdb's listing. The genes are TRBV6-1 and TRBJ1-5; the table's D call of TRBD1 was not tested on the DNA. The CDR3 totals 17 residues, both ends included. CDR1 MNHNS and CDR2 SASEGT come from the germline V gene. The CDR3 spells CACSARVQGRGNQPQHF.

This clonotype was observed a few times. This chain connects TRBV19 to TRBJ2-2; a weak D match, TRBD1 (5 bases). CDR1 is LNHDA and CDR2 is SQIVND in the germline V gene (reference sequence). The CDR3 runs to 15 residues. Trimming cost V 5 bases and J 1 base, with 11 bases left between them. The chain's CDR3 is CASSFRVRNTGELFF. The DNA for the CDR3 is TGTGCCAGTAGTTTCAGGGTTCGGAACACCGGGGAGCTGTTTTTT.

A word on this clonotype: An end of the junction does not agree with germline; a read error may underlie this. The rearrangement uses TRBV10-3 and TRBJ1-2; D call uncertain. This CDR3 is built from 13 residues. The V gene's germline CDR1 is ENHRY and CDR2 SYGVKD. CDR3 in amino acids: CASSVSKTAGYIF. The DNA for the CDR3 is TGTGCCAGCAGTGTCTCGAAGACGGCTGGCTACATCTTC.

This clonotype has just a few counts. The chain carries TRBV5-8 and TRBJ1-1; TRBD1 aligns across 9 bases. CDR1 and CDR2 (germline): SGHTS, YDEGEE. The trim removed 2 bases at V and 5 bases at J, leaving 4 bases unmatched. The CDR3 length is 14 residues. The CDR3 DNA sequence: TGTGCCAGCAGCTTACAGGACAGGGGAACTGAAGCTTTCTTT. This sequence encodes CASSLQDRGTEAFF.

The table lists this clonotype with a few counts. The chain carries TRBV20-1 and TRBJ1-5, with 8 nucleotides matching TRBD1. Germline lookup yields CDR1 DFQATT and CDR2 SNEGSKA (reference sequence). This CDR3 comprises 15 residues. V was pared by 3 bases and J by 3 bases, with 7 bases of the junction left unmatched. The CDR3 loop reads CSARGRQGINQPQHF. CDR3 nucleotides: TGCAGTGCTAGGGGGAGACAGGGGATCAATCAGCCCCAGCATTTT.

The CDR3 protein is CASSSIAGSGTGELFF. The CDR3 DNA sequence: TGTGCCAGCAGCTCGATCGCCGGGTCCGGGACCGGGGAGCTGTTTTTT. The V gene is TRBV25-1, the J gene TRBJ2-2, with D hard to call. V gave up 6 bases and J gave up 5 bases, with 19 bases separating them. The CDR3 runs to 16 residues. Looked up from germline, CDR1 is MGHDK and CDR2 is SYGVNS.

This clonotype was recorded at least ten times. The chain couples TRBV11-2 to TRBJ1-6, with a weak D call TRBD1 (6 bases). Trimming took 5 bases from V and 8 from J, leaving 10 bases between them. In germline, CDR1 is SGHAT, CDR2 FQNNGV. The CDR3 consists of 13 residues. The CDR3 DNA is TGTGCCAGCAGCCTATCAGGGGATTCACCCCTCCACTTT. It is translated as CASSLSGDSPLHF. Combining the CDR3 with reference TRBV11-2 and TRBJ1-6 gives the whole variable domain EAGVAQSPRYKIIEKRQSVAFWCNPISGHATLYWYQQILGQGPKLLIQFQNNGVVDDSQLPKDRFSAERLKGVDSTLKIQPAKLEDSAVYLCASSLSGDSPLHFGNGTRLTVT.

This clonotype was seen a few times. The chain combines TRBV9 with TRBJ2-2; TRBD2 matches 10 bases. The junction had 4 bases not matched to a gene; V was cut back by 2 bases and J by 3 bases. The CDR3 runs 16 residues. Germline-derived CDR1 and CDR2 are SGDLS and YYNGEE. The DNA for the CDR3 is TGTGCCAGCAGCGTCAGGACTAGCGGTTACACCGGGGAGCTGTTTTTT. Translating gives CASSVRTSGYTGELFF.

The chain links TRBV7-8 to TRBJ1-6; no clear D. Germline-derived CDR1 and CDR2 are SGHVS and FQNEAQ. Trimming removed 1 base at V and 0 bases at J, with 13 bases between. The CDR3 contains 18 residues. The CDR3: CASSLGVSGSSYNSPLHF. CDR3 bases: TGTGCCAGCAGCTTAGGCGTATCGGGGAGCTCCTATAATTCACCCCTCCACTTT.

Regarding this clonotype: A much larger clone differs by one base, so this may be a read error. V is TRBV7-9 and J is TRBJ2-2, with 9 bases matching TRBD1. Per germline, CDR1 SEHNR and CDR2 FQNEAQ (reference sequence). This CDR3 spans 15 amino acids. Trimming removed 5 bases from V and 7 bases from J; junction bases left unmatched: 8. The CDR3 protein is CASSKGQGGSGELFF. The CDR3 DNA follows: TGTGCCAGCAGCAAGGGACAGGGTGGCAGCGGGGAGCTGTTTTTT. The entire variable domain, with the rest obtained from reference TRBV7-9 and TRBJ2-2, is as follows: DTGVSQNPRHKITKRGQNVTFRCDPISEHNRLYWYRQTLGQGPEFLTYFQNEAQLEKSRLLSDRFSAERPKGSFSTLEIQRTEQGDSAMYLCASSKGQGGSGELFFGEGSRLTVL.

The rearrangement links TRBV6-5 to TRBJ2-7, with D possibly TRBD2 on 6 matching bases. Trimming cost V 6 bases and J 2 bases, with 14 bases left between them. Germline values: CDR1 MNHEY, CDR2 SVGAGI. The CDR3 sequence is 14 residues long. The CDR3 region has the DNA TGTGCCAGCAGGGAGGGAGGCACCCCCTACGAGCAGTACTTC. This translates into CASREGGTPYEQYF.

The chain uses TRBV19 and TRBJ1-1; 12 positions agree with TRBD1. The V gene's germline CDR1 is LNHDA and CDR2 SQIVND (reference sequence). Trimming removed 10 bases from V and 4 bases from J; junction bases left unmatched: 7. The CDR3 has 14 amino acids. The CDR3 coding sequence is TGTGCCACCCGGGACAGGGGGCTCGGCACTGAAGCTTTCTTT. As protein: CATRDRGLGTEAFF. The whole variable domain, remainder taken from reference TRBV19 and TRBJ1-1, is DGGITQSPKYLFRKEGQNVTLSCEQNLNHDAMYWYRQDPGQGLRLIYYSQIVNDFQKGDIAEGYSVSREKKESFPLTVTSAQKNPTAFYLCATRDRGLGTEAFFGQGTRLTVV.

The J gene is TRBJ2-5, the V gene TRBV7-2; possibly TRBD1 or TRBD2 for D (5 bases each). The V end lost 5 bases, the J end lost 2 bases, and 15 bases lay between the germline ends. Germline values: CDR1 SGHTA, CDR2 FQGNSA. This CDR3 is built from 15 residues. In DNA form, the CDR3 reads TGTGCCAGCAGCCCATCCGGGACCCATCAAGAGACCCAGTACTTC. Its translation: CASSPSGTHQETQYF. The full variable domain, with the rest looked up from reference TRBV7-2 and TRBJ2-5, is GAGVSQSPSNKVTEKGKDVELRCDPISGHTALYWYRQSLGQGLEFLIYFQGNSAPDKSGLPSDRFSAERTGGSVSTLTIQRTQQEDSAVYLCASSPSGTHQETQYFGPGTRLLVL.

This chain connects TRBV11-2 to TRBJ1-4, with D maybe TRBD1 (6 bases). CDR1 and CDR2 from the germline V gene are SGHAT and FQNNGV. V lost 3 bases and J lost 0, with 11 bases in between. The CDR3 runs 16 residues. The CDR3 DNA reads TGTGCCAGCAGCTTGGGGGGGCGGGCAACTAATGAAAAACTGTTTTTT. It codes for CASSLGGRATNEKLFF.

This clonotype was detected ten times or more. In nucleotides, the CDR3 is TGTGCCAGCAGTGATCGCCTAAGTTCACCCCTCCACTTT. This translates into CASSDRLSSPLHF. The chain combines TRBV2 with TRBJ1-6; D gene ambiguous. From germline, CDR1 is SNHLY and CDR2 FYNNEI. The CDR3 sequence is 13 residues long. Trimming removed 3 bases from V and 9 bases from J, with 9 bases in between.

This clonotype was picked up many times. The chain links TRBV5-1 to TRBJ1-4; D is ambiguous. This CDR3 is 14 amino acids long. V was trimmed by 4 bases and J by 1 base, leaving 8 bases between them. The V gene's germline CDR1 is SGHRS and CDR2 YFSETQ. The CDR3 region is CASSGGLTNEKLFF. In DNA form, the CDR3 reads TGCGCCAGCAGCGGAGGCCTAACTAATGAAAAACTGTTTTTT.

The CDR3 nucleotides read TGTGCCACCAGCTTATCTTCGGGAATCTCTGGAAACACCATATATTTT. It codes for CATSLSSGISGNTIYF. The V and J genes are TRBV15 and TRBJ1-3; D gene uncertain. CDR3 size: 16 residues. Germline V gene sequence: CDR1 LNHNV, CDR2 YYDKDF (reference sequence). V lost 5 bases and J 0 bases, leaving 14 bases between the germline ends. The whole variable domain, filled in from reference TRBV15 and TRBJ1-3, reads DAMVIQNPRYQVTQFGKPVTLSCSQTLNHNVMYWYQQKSSQAPKLLFHYYDKDFNNEADTPDNFQSRRPNTSFCFLDIRSPGLGDTAMYLCATSLSSGISGNTIYFGEGSWLTVV.

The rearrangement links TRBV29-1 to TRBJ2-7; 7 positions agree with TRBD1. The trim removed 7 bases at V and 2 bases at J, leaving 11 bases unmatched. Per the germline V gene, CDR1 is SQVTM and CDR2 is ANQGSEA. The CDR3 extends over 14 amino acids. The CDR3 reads CSAYRGRGTYEQYF. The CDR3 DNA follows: TGCAGCGCGTACAGGGGTAGAGGGACCTACGAGCAGTACTTC.